The next 27 T cell receptor beta chains were all read from a single sample in a study of T cells in Graves' hyperthyroidism and ophthalmopathy. RNA transcripts were the template for amplifying TCR beta CDR3 regions. RT-PCR in the first round (using the HTBI primer set) targeted the TCR CDR3. TCRdb re-called the multiplex PCR reads through MiXCR, storing one row per CDR3 protein. The sample yields around 290,000 distinct CDR3 sequences, about 15% seen once. The sample taken for sequencing was blood. The receptors originated from a woman aged 55-70 years with Graves' ophthalmopathy.

In its sample, this clonotype was seen many times. In nucleotides, the CDR3 is TGTGCCAGCAGTGAAGCCATGAGGACGTATGTTATGAACACTGAAGCTTTCTTT. Protein product: CASSEAMRTYVMNTEAFF. J is TRBJ1-1 and V is TRBV6-1; no reliable D call. The germline V gene has CDR1 MNHNS and CDR2 SASEGT. V shed 0 bases and J shed 0 bases, with 17 bases lying between them. CDR3 size: 18 residues.

The rearrangement uses TRBV11-2 and TRBJ1-2, with a tentative D call TRBD1 (5 bases). Germline values: CDR1 SGHAT, CDR2 FQNNGV. The V and J ends lost 0 bases and 7 bases respectively, with 9 bases between them. The CDR3 totals 13 residues. CDR3 in DNA: TGTGCCAGCAGCTTAGATCCGGGGCTTGGCTACACCTTC. The encoded protein is CASSLDPGLGYTF.

J is TRBJ1-2 and V is TRBV10-3; D possibly corresponds to TRBD1 (5 bases). V lost 7 bases to trimming and J lost 8 bases, with 17 bases between them. Looked up from germline, CDR1 is ENHRY and CDR2 is SYGVKD. The CDR3 runs to 13 residues. As DNA, the CDR3 is TGTGCCATCAATCAGGGAAAGACCGAGGGCTACACCTTC. Translation: CAINQGKTEGYTF.

The gene calls are TRBV9 and TRBJ2-7; 9 positions match TRBD1. The CDR3 contains 16 residues. CDR1 is SGDLS, CDR2 YYNGEE, per germline. V was clipped by 1 base and J by 1 base; unmatched bases: 6. The CDR3 sequence: CASSVSAGTGSYEQYF. The DNA for the CDR3 is TGTGCCAGCAGCGTATCCGCAGGGACAGGGTCCTACGAGCAGTACTTC.

This clonotype was observed many times. V and J are TRBV7-2 and TRBJ2-7; possible D gene TRBD1, 5 bases. The V end lost 8 bases, the J end lost 1 base, and 18 bases lay between the germline ends. The germline CDR1 and CDR2 sequences are SGHTA and FQGNSA. CDR3 size: 15 residues. In DNA, the CDR3 is TGTGCCAGCTCCCCCGATTCCCACAGGTCCTACGAGCAGTACTTC. Translated: CASSPDSHRSYEQYF.

Ten or more counts support this clonotype. CDR3 region: CASSPRQGNLNEQFF. CDR3 nucleotides: TGTGCCAGCAGCCCCCGACAGGGGAATCTCAATGAGCAGTTCTTC. The chain uses TRBV7-3 and TRBJ2-1; TRBD1 matches 8 bases. CDR3 length equals 15 residues. The germline V gene encodes CDR1 SGHTA and CDR2 FQGTGA. Germline trimming cut 5 bases from V and 6 bases from J; bases unmatched to any gene: 9.

This clonotype has only a few counts. The chain is built from TRBV27 and TRBJ2-7; TRBD1 is a possible D gene (5 bases). Trimming took 4 bases from V and 3 from J, leaving 16 bases between them. Per germline, CDR1 MNHEY and CDR2 SMNVEV (reference sequence). The CDR3 contains 15 residues. CDR3: CASSSDRFRDYEQYF. CDR3 DNA: TGTGCCAGCAGTTCCGACAGATTTAGGGACTACGAGCAGTACTTC.

This clonotype has a handful of counts. This chain connects TRBV29-1 to TRBJ2-5; 7 bases line up with TRBD1. Germline CDR1 and CDR2: SQVTM and ANQGSEA. This CDR3 contains 12 residues. Germline trimming cut 5 bases from V and 5 bases from J; bases unmatched to any gene: 5. CDR3 residues: CSVSTGVETQYF. The CDR3 DNA reads as TGCAGCGTTTCTACAGGGGTTGAGACCCAGTACTTC.

In its sample, this clonotype was seen many times. The chain links TRBV7-6 to TRBJ1-6; 7 positions match TRBD1. This CDR3 has 14 residues. Trimming took 1 base from V and 8 from J; bases not matched to a gene: 2. CDR1 and CDR2 from the germline V gene are SGHVS and FNYEAQ. CDR3: CASSLGQGDSPLHF. The CDR3 DNA reads as TGTGCCAGCAGCTTAGGTCAGGGGGATTCACCCCTCCACTTT.

This clonotype was picked up many times. V and J are TRBV5-6 and TRBJ1-2, with a weak D call TRBD1 (6 bases). This CDR3 is built from 11 residues. The V end was cut by 8 bases, the J end by 4 bases, with 9 bases between. Germline CDR1 SGHDT, CDR2 YYEEEE. The CDR3 nucleotides read TGTGCCAGTACAGGGACCTATGGCTACACCTTC. This sequence encodes CASTGTYGYTF.

The J gene is TRBJ2-7, the V gene TRBV20-1; TRBD2 matches 8 bases. The CDR3 runs to 17 residues. Losses at the gene ends were 5 bases for V and 1 base for J; bases not matched to a gene: 16. Looked up from germline, CDR1 is DFQATT and CDR2 is SNEGSKA (reference sequence). For the CDR3, the DNA is TGCAGTGCTCCCGAACCCAAGAGTAGCGGGATTTCCTACGAGCAGTACTTC. Amino acid sequence: CSAPEPKSSGISYEQYF.

This clonotype was picked up many times. The gene calls are TRBV11-2 and TRBJ2-5; D might be TRBD2 (5 bases). The germline CDR1 and CDR2 sequences are SGHAT and FQNNGV. V was pared by 1 base and J by 0 bases, with 18 bases between. The CDR3 totals 18 residues. The DNA for the CDR3 is TGTGCCAGCAGCTTAGGTTCGGCGGGCAGACGATACCAAGAGACCCAGTACTTC. Protein: CASSLGSAGRRYQETQYF.

In its sample, this clonotype was seen many times. This rearrangement joins TRBV20-1 to TRBJ2-5; possibly TRBD2 for D (6 bases). Germline V lookup: CDR1 DFQATT, CDR2 SNEGSKA (reference sequence). The ends were cut back, 1 base at V and 6 bases at J, with 24 bases in the middle. CDR3 length equals 17 residues. The CDR3 reads CSARVGQLAGTRKTQYF. CDR3 DNA sequence: TGCAGTGCTAGAGTAGGGCAACTAGCAGGGACTCGAAAGACCCAGTACTTC.

This clonotype has a count of ten or more. The CDR3 bases are TGCAGTGCCTTCCCAGGGGGTAATGAGCAGTTCTTC. This gives the protein CSAFPGGNEQFF. V usage is TRBV20-1 and J usage is TRBJ2-1, with 7 bases that match TRBD1. Germline V CDR1 and CDR2: DFQATT, SNEGSKA (reference sequence). The junction had 6 bases not matched to a gene; V was cut back by 6 bases and J by 7 bases. This CDR3 is 12 amino acids long.

This clonotype has a count of ten or more. This chain uses TRBV5-1 with TRBJ1-2; no reliable D call. This CDR3 region has 15 residues. Looked up from germline, CDR1 is SGHRS and CDR2 is YFSETQ. V was pared by 3 bases and J by 0 bases, with 12 bases between. In DNA form, the CDR3 reads TGCGCCAGCAGCTCGAACCCACAAGCTAACTATGGCTACACCTTC. Amino acids: CASSSNPQANYGYTF.

In its sample, this clonotype was seen a few times. The chain joins TRBV6-1 to TRBJ2-2; D possibly uses TRBD1 or TRBD2 (6 bases each). Germline CDR1 is MNHNS and CDR2 is SASEGT. V was clipped by 8 bases and J by 5 bases, with 9 bases between them. The CDR3 totals 12 residues. The CDR3 DNA reads as TGTGCCAGCCTAGGGGGGACCGGGGAGCTGTTTTTT. Protein: CASLGGTGELFF.

This clonotype was picked up a small number of times. V and J are TRBV5-1 and TRBJ2-3; 12 positions agree with TRBD2. Trimming took 4 bases from V and 2 from J; bases not matched to a gene: 8. CDR3 length: 17 amino acids. Germline V gives CDR1 SGHRS, CDR2 YFSETQ. CDR3 DNA sequence: TGCGCCAGCAGCGATCTAGCGGGGGGGCCTGTCACAGATACGCAGTATTTT. Its protein product is CASSDLAGGPVTDTQYF.

This clonotype was detected many times. Here the CDR3 reads CASSTWDSNTEAFF. CDR3 nucleotide sequence: TGTGCCAGCAGTACCTGGGACAGCAACACTGAAGCTTTCTTT. The chain carries TRBV7-9 and TRBJ1-1, with 7 bases identical to TRBD1. The CDR3 extends over 14 amino acids. V shed 6 bases, J shed 2 bases, and the junction held 6 bases outside the gene matches. CDR1 is SEHNR, CDR2 FQNEAQ, per germline (reference sequence). Based on the CDR3 plus reference TRBV7-9 and TRBJ1-1, the full variable domain is DTGVSQNPRHKITKRGQNVTFRCDPISEHNRLYWYRQTLGQGPEFLTYFQNEAQLEKSRLLSDRFSAERPKGSFSTLEIQRTEQGDSAMYLCASSTWDSNTEAFFGQGTRLTVV.

This clonotype has more than one count but fewer than ten. This sequence joins TRBV7-2 and TRBJ1-2, with 7 bases matching TRBD1. This CDR3 has 19 amino acids. CDR1 is SGHTA, CDR2 FQGNSA, per germline. The trim removed 0 bases at V and 8 bases at J, leaving 21 bases unmatched. The CDR3 DNA reads TGTGCCAGCAGCTTAGCCCTTATGCCCTCGGGGACAGAGGGGTTCGGCTACACCTTC. As protein: CASSLALMPSGTEGFGYTF. Full variable domain (remainder filled in from reference TRBV7-2 and TRBJ1-2): GAGVSQSPSNKVTEKGKDVELRCDPISGHTALYWYRQSLGQGLEFLIYFQGNSAPDKSGLPSDRFSAERTGGSVSTLTIQRTQQEDSAVYLCASSLALMPSGTEGFGYTFGSGTRLTVV.

This clonotype was detected ten times or more. V gene TRBV10-3 combines with J gene TRBJ2-1; tentative D call: TRBD2 (6 bases). Germline CDR1 ENHRY, CDR2 SYGVKD. Trimming took off 8 bases at V and 4 bases at J, with 21 bases between the two ends. CDR3 length: 16 residues. This CDR3 reads CAIGGTAGPIYNEQFF. The CDR3 bases are TGTGCCATCGGAGGGACTGCAGGCCCTATTTACAATGAGCAGTTCTTC.

In its sample, this clonotype was seen many times. The chain has TRBV20-1 and TRBJ1-4; D gene unclear. CDR3 length: 15 amino acids. Germline CDR1 is DFQATT and CDR2 is SNEGSKA (reference sequence). V was cut by 4 bases and J by 7 bases, with 19 bases left in between. The CDR3 nucleotides are TGCAGTGCTACGTCGTTTTTTTTCGGTCTTGAAAAACTGTTTTTT. Residues: CSATSFFFGLEKLFF.

The gene calls are TRBV5-1 and TRBJ1-1, with D maybe TRBD1 (6 bases). Germline CDR1 SGHRS, CDR2 YFSETQ. The CDR3 has 18 amino acids. Between the trimmed V and J ends, which lost 3 bases and 1 base, there was a span of 22 bases. CDR3 coding DNA: TGCGCCAGCAGCTCCGGCCGACAGGCCCTTCTCACGAACACTGAAGCTTTCTTT. It codes for CASSSGRQALLTNTEAFF.

This clonotype has ten or more counts. The V call is TRBV11-2, the J call TRBJ2-7, with D hard to call. Deletions cut 0 bases from V and 5 bases from J, with 5 bases between. This CDR3 spans 12 amino acids. Germline lookup yields CDR1 SGHAT and CDR2 FQNNGV. In DNA, the CDR3 is TGTGCCAGCAGCTTAGATCGTAACGAGCAGTACTTC. This codes for CASSLDRNEQYF.

This clonotype was seen many times. The chain couples TRBV28 to TRBJ2-5; TRBD2 aligns across 7 bases. CDR3 length: 14 residues. V dropped 5 bases and J dropped 1; count of bases not matched to a gene: 4. Germline V gene sequence: CDR1 MDHEN, CDR2 SYDVKM. Here the CDR3 reads CASSGGTTQETQYF. CDR3 nucleotides: TGTGCCAGCAGTGGCGGGACTACCCAAGAGACCCAGTACTTC. Drawing the rest from reference TRBV28 and TRBJ2-5, the complete variable domain is DVKVTQSSRYLVKRTGEKVFLECVQDMDHENMFWYRQDPGLGLRLIYFSYDVKMKEKGDIPEGYSVSREKKERFSLILESASTNQTSMYLCASSGGTTQETQYFGPGTRLLVL.

This chain links TRBV28 with TRBJ2-1; 12 positions match TRBD2. This CDR3 contains 15 residues. Germline CDR1 and CDR2: MDHEN and SYDVKM. The J segment lost 9 bases and the V segment lost 4 bases, leaving 7 bases of the junction unmatched. CDR3 protein: CASSSRLAGVVEQFF. Here the CDR3 DNA reads TGTGCCAGCAGTTCCCGACTAGCGGGAGTGGTTGAGCAGTTCTTC.

This clonotype was recorded many times. The chain has TRBV11-2 and TRBJ1-2; D ambiguous. Trimming shortened V by 3 bases and J by 7 bases, and 6 bases separated the two germline ends. CDR1 and CDR2 from the germline V gene are SGHAT and FQNNGV. CDR3 length: 11 amino acids. The CDR3 loop is CASSFKFGYTF. The DNA for the CDR3 is TGTGCCAGCAGCTTCAAGTTTGGCTACACCTTC. Using reference TRBV11-2 and TRBJ1-2 for the parts outside the CDR3, the full variable domain is EAGVAQSPRYKIIEKRQSVAFWCNPISGHATLYWYQQILGQGPKLLIQFQNNGVVDDSQLPKDRFSAERLKGVDSTLKIQPAKLEDSAVYLCASSFKFGYTFGSGTRLTVV.

The J gene is TRBJ1-5, the V gene TRBV30; unclear D gene. The CDR3 contains 15 residues. V dropped 0 bases and J dropped 5 bases, with 14 bases sitting between them. Germline V gene lookup returns CDR1 GTSNPN and CDR2 SVGIG (reference sequence). CDR3: CAWSVMGSGYQPQHF. The CDR3 DNA reads TGTGCCTGGAGTGTGATGGGGAGCGGGTATCAGCCCCAGCATTTT.